This is a list of T cell receptor beta chains from one sample in a study of blood T cell repertoires in COVID-19. TCRdb keeps only in-frame clones here, not all; method: immunoSEQ multiplex PCR. The sample yields 200,000 to 250,000 clones, less than 85% seen once. Sequencing was carried out using peripheral blood. The receptor set was obtained from a woman between 70 and 85 years old with acute or convalescent COVID-19. CDR3s include the opening cysteine and the closing phenylalanine or tryptophan. Fields, in order: J gene, clone size, V gene, D gene, CDR3 DNA, CDR3 protein. D genes are given only for firm matches. The size field is filled for only some rows; it gives once, few, many or a size class.

>TRBJ2-5|NA|TRBV9|NA
TGTGCCAGCAGCGTAGCTCCACAGGGAAGCAGGGAGACCCAGTACTTC
CASSVAPQGSRETQYF
>TRBJ2-1|NA|TRBV7-9|NA
TGTGCCAGCAGGTCCGAGGGGGGGCGCTACAATGAGCAGTTCTTC
CASRSEGGRYNEQFF
>TRBJ1-1|NA|TRBV19|NA
TGTGCCAGTAGTTCCAAGGGGGACACTGAAGCTTTCTTT
CASSSKGDTEAFF
>TRBJ1-1|NA|TRBV19|NA
TGTGCCAGTACCCTCCCCGCAGGGTCCGGGAACACTGAAGCTTTCTTT
CASTLPAGSGNTEAFF
>TRBJ2-1|NA|TRBV27|TRBD2
TGTGCCAGCAGTTTCAGCTGGACTAGCTACAATGAGCAGTTCTTC
CASSFSWTSYNEQFF
>TRBJ2-5|NA|TRBV7-6|NA
TGTGCCAGCAGCGGCCAGCCGGGGGTCCATACCTCGTACCAAGAGACCCAGTACTTC
CASSGQPGVHTSYQETQYF
>TRBJ2-1|NA|TRBV11-3|NA
TGTGCCAGCAGCTCAGCGATTTACAATGAGCAGTTCTTC
CASSSAIYNEQFF
>TRBJ1-6|NA|TRBV11-2|NA
TGTGCCAGCAGCTTAGACGGGGTACGCTCACCCCTCCACTTT
CASSLDGVRSPLHF
>TRBJ2-5|NA|TRBV7-2|TRBD2
TGTGCCAGCAGCTTAGAAGCGGGGGAGGGAGAGACCCAGTACTTC
CASSLEAGEGETQYF
>TRBJ1-4|NA|TRBV5-6|NA
TGTGCCAGCAGCTTGACAGGGCAGGGTGAAAAACTGTTTTTT
CASSLTGQGEKLFF
>TRBJ2-5|NA|TRBV7-2|TRBD2
TGTGCCAGCAGCCTCTCGGGCAGCGGGGGGGCACGGGAGACCCAGTACTTC
CASSLSGSGGARETQYF
>TRBJ2-5|NA|TRBV7-2|NA
TGTGCCAGCAGCGACCGTGGGGAGTGGGAGACCCAGTACTTC
CASSDRGEWETQYF
>TRBJ1-2|NA|TRBV24-1|TRBD1
TGTGCCACCAGTGATCCGGGGACAGCTTCTTATGGCTACACCTTC
CATSDPGTASYGYTF
>TRBJ1-3|NA|TRBV5-6|NA
TGTGCCAGCAGCCGTCCTCCGAGCTCTGGAAACACCATATATTTT
CASSRPPSSGNTIYF
>TRBJ2-3|NA|TRBV9|TRBD2
TGTGCCAGCAGCGTAGGGCTAGCGGGGGTAGATACGCAGTATTTT
CASSVGLAGVDTQYF
>TRBJ2-1|NA|TRBV11-3|NA
TGTGCCAGCAGCCCGGAGGGGCGAGGTGAGCAGTTCTTC
CASSPEGRGEQFF
>TRBJ2-2|NA|TRBV3-1/TRBV3-2|NA
TGTGCCAGCAGCCGGGGATGGGGCTCCGGGGAGCTGTTTTTT
CASSRGWGSGELFF
>TRBJ2-7|few|TRBV14|NA
TGTGCCAGCAGCCGTGGGGGCCTCTCCTACGAGCAGTACTTC
CASSRGGLSYEQYF
>TRBJ1-2|few|TRBV30|TRBD1
TGTGCCTGTACTCGGACAGGGGTGGGCGGCTACACCTTC
CACTRTGVGGYTF
>TRBJ2-1|NA|TRBV18|TRBD1
TGTGCCAGCTCAAGCGGACAGGTGAATGAGCAGTTCTTC
CASSSGQVNEQFF
>TRBJ2-3|NA|TRBV12-3/TRBV12-4|TRBD1
TGTGCCAGCCTCCAGGGGGTTGCAGATACGCAGTATTTT
CASLQGVADTQYF
>TRBJ2-3|few|TRBV11-3|TRBD1
TGTGCCAGCAGCTCGTGGGACAGGGCCCCACCAGATACGCAGTATTTT
CASSSWDRAPPDTQYF
>TRBJ2-7|NA|TRBV25-1|NA
TGTGCCAGCAGTGAATTAGTCGAGCAGTACTTC
CASSELVEQYF
>TRBJ2-2|NA|TRBV7-9|NA
TGTGCCAGCAGCCAACAGGGAGATGCCGGGGAGCTGTTTTTT
CASSQQGDAGELFF
>TRBJ2-5|NA|TRBV7-2|NA
TGTGCCAGCAGCCCCCCCAGCGGCCAAGAGACCCAGTACTTC
CASSPPSGQETQYF
>TRBJ2-5|NA|TRBV7-3|NA
TGTGCCAGCAGCTCTGGGGCACAAGAGACCCAGTACTTC
CASSSGAQETQYF
>TRBJ2-5|NA|TRBV24-1|TRBD1
TGTGCCACCAGTGGGCAGACAGGGATTGGGGAGACCCAGTACTTC
CATSGQTGIGETQYF
>TRBJ2-1|NA|TRBV24-1|NA
TGTGCCACCAGTGACCCAGAAAGGGGCAATGAGCAGTTCTTC
CATSDPERGNEQFF
>TRBJ1-2|NA|TRBV4-2|TRBD1
TGTGCCAGCAGACGGGACAGGGGGCAGGATGGCTACACCTTC
CASRRDRGQDGYTF
>TRBJ2-3|NA|TRBV6-2/TRBV6-3|NA
TGTGCCAGCAGTTTGAGGGGCGGGGGCTTGGCGGATACGCAGTATTTT
CASSLRGGGLADTQYF
>TRBJ1-2|NA|TRBV6-1|TRBD1
TGTGCCAGCAGTGAACAGGGGGCAGTCTATGGCTACACCTTC
CASSEQGAVYGYTF
>TRBJ2-5|NA|TRBV2|NA
TGTGCCAGCAGTGACCTATCACAAGAGACCCAGTACTTC
CASSDLSQETQYF
>TRBJ2-2|many|TRBV7-2|TRBD1
TGTGCCAGCAGCTCGACCTATAATCGGGACAGGGATGTGGGTAGGGTGTTTTTT
CASSSTYNRDRDVGRVFF
>TRBJ1-2|NA|TRBV24-1|TRBD1
TGTGCCACCTCTCAGGACAGGGATCTTGGCTACACCTTC
CATSQDRDLGYTF
>TRBJ2-5|NA|TRBV5-5|NA
TGTGCCAGCAGCTTCTCGGGGCAAGAGACCCAGTACTTC
CASSFSGQETQYF
>TRBJ1-2|NA|TRBV29-1|NA
TGCAGCGCTCAGACTCAGACCTATGGCTACACCTTC
CSAQTQTYGYTF
>TRBJ2-7|NA|TRBV7-6|TRBD2
TGTGCCAGCAGCCACGGGGAGGGCCCTGCGGGGAGCCCGTACTTC
CASSHGEGPAGSPYF
>TRBJ2-1|NA|TRBV27|NA
TGTGTCACGGGCAGGGTGGGATACAATGAGCAGTTCTTC
CVTGRVGYNEQFF
>TRBJ2-5|NA|TRBV18|TRBD1
TGTGCCAGCTCAGAGGACAGGTTCCAAGAGACCCAGTACTTC
CASSEDRFQETQYF
>TRBJ2-3|NA|TRBV2|TRBD2
TGTGCCAGCAGAAAACTAGCGACGGATACGCAGTATTTT
CASRKLATDTQYF
>TRBJ2-7|NA|TRBV7-2|TRBD2
TGTGCCAGCAGCTTAGGACCCTCAAGCGGGGGGATTAGTTACGAGCAGTACTTC
CASSLGPSSGGISYEQYF
>TRBJ1-6|NA|TRBV4-2|NA
TGTGCCAGCAGCCAAGGTCTGAGCTCCTATAATTCACCCCTCCACTTT
CASSQGLSSYNSPLHF